The clone carrying this T cell receptor (beta chain) was detected a few times. The antigen remains unidentified. V lost 6 bases to trimming and J lost 7 bases; unmatched junction nucleotides: 5. CDR3 length equals 12 residues. The data stem from a study of early T cells in non-severe SARS-CoV-2 infection. Study-wide context: Chains stayed unpaired after sequencing of bulk RNA from unsorted whole blood.

Study-wide results and limits: There was a bias toward anti-spike CD8 responses in VDJdb matching, which missed private and CD4 specificities.

Researchers tagged individual cDNA molecules with unique molecular identifiers. A single record per CDR3 protein comes from TCRdb applying MiXCR to the 5' RACE reads. The sample lists approximately 50,000 distinct CDR3 sequences; roughly 8.2% were seen once. The sequenced material came from whole blood. This receptor was identified in an adult who was a healthcare worker with PCR-confirmed SARS-CoV-2 infection or an uninfected control (not recorded which). V and J are TRBV12-3 or TRBV12-4 and TRBJ1-2, with 7 bases that match TRBD1. CDR3 protein: CASRSDRVGYTF. In DNA form, the CDR3 reads TGTGCCAGCAGATCAGACAGGGTTGGCTACACCTTC.